This is a list of T cell receptor beta chains from one sample in a study of CD8 T cells in Susac syndrome. MiXCR was run by TCRdb on the immunoSEQ multiplex PCR reads, yielding one entry per CDR3 protein. The repertoire holds tens of thousands of distinct CDR3 sequences, with just under 95% as singletons. Sequencing used CD8+ T cells from PBMCs. The receptors derive from a human donor in good health. Both conserved end residues are part of each CDR3. A D gene is named only where the DNA matches it firmly. A row's size may be missing; if present it is once, few, many or a size class.

d_call | clone_size | j_call | v_call | cdr3_nt | cdr3_aa
- | - | TRBJ1-1 | TRBV28 | TGTGCCAGCAGTTTGATTTTGGGGATGGCTTTCTTT | CASSLILGMAFF
TRBD1 | - | TRBJ1-2 | TRBV12-3/TRBV12-4 | TGTGCCAGCGGCTTGGGACAGGAGGGTGGCTACACCTTC | CASGLGQEGGYTF
- | - | TRBJ1-1 | TRBV3-1 | TGTGCCAGCAGCCAAGTATTGGGTGACTGGGTGAACACTGAAGCTTTCTTT | CASSQVLGDWVNTEAFF
- | once | TRBJ1-2 | TRBV7-9 | TGTGCCAGCAGCTCCGCCGACAGCCCCTATGGCTACACCTTC | CASSSADSPYGYTF
- | - | TRBJ1-4 | TRBV9 | TGTGCCAGCAGCGTAGGGGCTTCAACTAATGAAAAACTGTTTTTT | CASSVGASTNEKLFF
TRBD2 | - | TRBJ2-3 | TRBV9 | TGTGCCAGCAGCGTTACAACCGGGACTAGCGGGAAACTGTATTTT | CASSVTTGTSGKLYF
TRBD2 | - | TRBJ2-1 | TRBV6-2/TRBV6-3 | TGTGCCAGCACCACCCTTTTAGCGGGAAGCTCCTACAATGAGCAGTTCTTC | CASTTLLAGSSYNEQFF
TRBD2 | - | TRBJ2-5 | TRBV27 | TGTGCCAGCAGTTTCCGGGCTAGCGGGATCGGGGAGACCCAGTACTTC | CASSFRASGIGETQYF
- | once | TRBJ1-1 | TRBV4-1 | TGCGCCAGCAGCCATAACGTTGCTGAAGCTTTCTTT | CASSHNVAEAFF
- | - | TRBJ2-3 | TRBV20-1 | TGCAGCGGCCCGTTTTGGGATACGCAGTATTTT | CSGPFWDTQYF
TRBD2 | once | TRBJ2-3 | TRBV12-3/TRBV12-4 | TGTGCCAGCAGTCTCGAGCGGGGGGGCGGGGAGTCCACAGATACGCAGTATTTT | CASSLERGGGESTDTQYF
TRBD1 | few | TRBJ2-1 | TRBV12-3/TRBV12-4 | TGTGCCAGCAGTAGGGACAGCTACAATGAGCAGTTCTTC | CASSRDSYNEQFF
- | - | TRBJ1-1 | TRBV6-1 | TGTGCCACCGGGGAGGTAGGCCGGACCCCACTAAACACTGAAGCTTTCTTT | CATGEVGRTPLNTEAFF
- | - | TRBJ1-5 | TRBV20-1 | TGCAGTGCTACAATAGGAGAAGAGCGCGCACCTCCGAATCAGCCCCAGCATTTT | CSATIGEERAPPNQPQHF
TRBD1 | - | TRBJ2-3 | TRBV4-1 | TGCGCCAGCAGCGATCGGGACAGGGGTTCTGGGGATACGCAGTATTTT | CASSDRDRGSGDTQYF
- | - | TRBJ1-2 | TRBV20-1 | TGCAGTGCTACTGGCTACACCTTC | CSATGYTF
TRBD2 | few | TRBJ2-1 | TRBV7-9 | TGTGCCAGCAGCTCTAGCGGGACATACAATGAGCAGTTCTTC | CASSSSGTYNEQFF
- | - | TRBJ1-2 | TRBV7-2 | TGTGCCAGCAGCTTAGAATGGGGGTTATATGGCTACACCTTC | CASSLEWGLYGYTF
- | - | TRBJ1-2 | TRBV27 | TGTGCCAGCAGTTTATCCGGGGACTGGGGTGATGGCTACACCTTC | CASSLSGDWGDGYTF
- | - | TRBJ1-1 | TRBV9 | TGTGCCAGCAGCGGCCCGGGACTCGGAGACACTGAAGCTTTCTTT | CASSGPGLGDTEAFF
TRBD1 | - | TRBJ2-1 | TRBV27 | TGTGCCAGCACCACAGGGGGCTCCTACAATGAGCAGTTCTTC | CASTTGGSYNEQFF
- | - | TRBJ2-2 | TRBV29-1 | TGCAGCGTTGAAGAAGGTAGCAGGAACACCGGGGAGCTGTTTTTT | CSVEEGSRNTGELFF
- | - | TRBJ1-2 | TRBV5-1 | TGCGCCAGCAGCTTGGCCGCATACAGAGGTTATGGCTACACCTTC | CASSLAAYRGYGYTF
TRBD1 | - | TRBJ2-1 | TRBV6-4 | TGTGCCAGCAGTGATTACCCGGGGACAGGGGGTGAGCAGTTCTTC | CASSDYPGTGGEQFF
- | - | TRBJ1-2 | TRBV7-2 | TGTGCCAGCAGCTTAGATGATGGCGGATTTATCTTATTTGGCTACACCTTC | CASSLDDGGFILFGYTF
- | - | TRBJ1-2 | TRBV6-5 | TGTGCCAGCAGTTACTCGGGGGAAGCTGGTGGCTACACCTTC | CASSYSGEAGGYTF
- | once | TRBJ1-1 | TRBV5-1 | TGCGCCAGCAGCTTGGGAGCGGGAGAGGAGACTGAAGCTTTCTTT | CASSLGAGEETEAFF
- | - | TRBJ2-5 | TRBV7-9 | TGTGCCAGCAGCCAGAGCGGAGCACAAGAGACCCAGTACTTC | CASSQSGAQETQYF
- | - | TRBJ2-1 | TRBV7-8 | TGTGCCAGCAGTTTCGGATCTAAATGGCGGTGGAATGAGCAGTTCTTC | CASSFGSKWRWNEQFF
TRBD2 | few | TRBJ2-1 | TRBV9 | TGTGCCAGCAGCGTTAGCGGGGGGGACAATGAGCAGTTCTTC | CASSVSGGDNEQFF
TRBD2 | - | TRBJ2-3 | TRBV28 | TGTGCCAGCAGGAGCGGGATGACTAGCGGACGCACAGATACGCAGTATTTT | CASRSGMTSGRTDTQYF
- | - | TRBJ2-1 | TRBV5-6 | TGTGCCAGCAGCCCGGACGCGAGAATGCAGTTCTTC | CASSPDARMQFF
- | - | TRBJ1-2 | TRBV15 | TGTGCCACCAGCACCTCACTTGACAGGATCGGCGGCTACACCTTC | CATSTSLDRIGGYTF
TRBD1 | - | TRBJ1-4 | TRBV4-1 | TGCGCCAGCAGCCAGGACAGGGGATGGGAAAAACTGTTTTTT | CASSQDRGWEKLFF
- | - | TRBJ1-1 | TRBV2 | TGTGCCCACCCCGTAGGGAGGGGTACTGAAGCTTTCTTT | CAHPVGRGTEAFF
TRBD2 | - | TRBJ2-5 | TRBV28 | TGTGCCAGCAGCCGCGGGGCTAGCGGGAGGCGAGAGACCCAGTACTTC | CASSRGASGRRETQYF
- | - | TRBJ1-5 | TRBV27 | TGTGCCAGCAGTTTATCGAAGCCCCGGGGGGCTGGGGCCCAGCATTTT | CASSLSKPRGAGAQHF
- | once | TRBJ2-2 | TRBV2 | TGTGCCAGCAGTGAATTTGCCCGGGCTACCGGGGAGCTGTTTTTT | CASSEFARATGELFF
- | - | TRBJ1-5 | TRBV20-1 | TGCAGTGCTAGGTCGGGGGGATTTGTCAATCAGCCCCAGCATTTT | CSARSGGFVNQPQHF